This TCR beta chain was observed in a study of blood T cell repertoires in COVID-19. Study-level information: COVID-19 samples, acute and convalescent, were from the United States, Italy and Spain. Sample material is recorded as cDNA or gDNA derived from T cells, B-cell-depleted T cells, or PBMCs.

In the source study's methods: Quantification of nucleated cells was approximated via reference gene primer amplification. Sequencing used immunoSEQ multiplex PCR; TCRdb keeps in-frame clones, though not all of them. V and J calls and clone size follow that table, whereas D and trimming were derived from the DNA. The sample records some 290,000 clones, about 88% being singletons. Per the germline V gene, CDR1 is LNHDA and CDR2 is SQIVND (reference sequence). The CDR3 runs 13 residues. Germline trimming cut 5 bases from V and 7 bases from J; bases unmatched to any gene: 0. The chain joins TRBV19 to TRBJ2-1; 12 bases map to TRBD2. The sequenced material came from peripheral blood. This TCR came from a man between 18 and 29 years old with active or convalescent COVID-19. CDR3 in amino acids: CASSGTSGNEQFF. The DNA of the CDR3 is TGTGCCAGTAGTGGGACTAGCGGGAATGAGCAGTTCTTC.